The 16 T cell receptor beta chains below come from one sample, sequenced in a study of early T cells in non-severe SARS-CoV-2 infection. TCRdb re-called the 5' RACE reads with MiXCR, one entry per CDR3 protein. This table has 50,000 to 70,000 distinct CDR3 sequences, about 6% appearing once. The sample was whole blood, taken at baseline. Receptors originate from an adult who was a healthcare worker with PCR-confirmed SARS-CoV-2 infection or an uninfected control (not recorded which).

This clonotype has more than one count but fewer than ten. The chain employs TRBV11-2 and TRBJ1-3; D not certain. CDR1 is SGHAT, CDR2 FQNNGV, per germline. CDR3 length equals 13 residues. Trimming left V 2 bases short and J 0 bases short, with 2 bases between. CDR3 sequence reads: CASSLTSGNTIYF. In nucleotides, the CDR3 is TGTGCCAGCAGCTTAACCTCTGGAAACACCATATATTTT.

This clonotype was detected ten times or more. The chain combines TRBV27 with TRBJ1-6; D unresolved. Looked up from germline, CDR1 is MNHEY and CDR2 is SMNVEV (reference sequence). CDR3 length equals 14 residues. Between the trimmed V and J ends, which lost 5 bases and 9 bases, there was a span of 14 bases. The CDR3 nucleotides are TGTGCCAGCAGTCCCGACCCAAAGGGTTCACCCCTCCACTTT. Translation gives CASSPDPKGSPLHF.

There are many counts of this clonotype. This rearrangement joins TRBV20-1 to TRBJ2-1; 8 bases map to TRBD2. The junction had 18 bases not matched to a gene; V was cut back by 5 bases and J by 6 bases. The CDR3 is 17 residues long. Germline-derived CDR1 and CDR2 are DFQATT and SNEGSKA (reference sequence). CDR3 in amino acids: CSAYGPEAGGVLNEQFF. The CDR3 nucleotides read TGCAGTGCTTACGGTCCTGAGGCGGGAGGTGTGCTCAATGAGCAGTTCTTC.

The V gene is TRBV20-1, the J gene TRBJ1-1; tentative D call: TRBD1 (5 bases). Trimming removed 8 bases at V and 8 bases at J, with 18 bases between. There are 12 residues in the CDR3. Per germline, CDR1 DFQATT and CDR2 SNEGSKA (reference sequence). The CDR3 protein is CSFFQGPGEAFF. DNA of the CDR3: TGCAGTTTTTTCCAGGGACCGGGGGAAGCTTTCTTT.

In this sample, this clonotype turned up many times. The chain has TRBV18 and TRBJ2-1; D may be TRBD1 (5 bases). The CDR3 extends over 13 amino acids. The germline V and J ends were trimmed by 8 bases and 5 bases, with 13 bases remaining between them. The V gene's germline CDR1 is KGHSH and CDR2 LQKENI. The CDR3 protein is CASNPSRDNEQFF. CDR3 sequence (DNA): TGTGCCAGCAACCCCTCCAGGGACAATGAGCAGTTCTTC. The entire variable domain, with the rest obtained from reference TRBV18 and TRBJ2-1, is as follows: NAGVMQNPRHLVRRRGQEARLRCSPMKGHSHVYWYRQLPEEGLKFMVYLQKENIIDESGMPKERFSAEFPKEGPSILRIQQVVRGDSAAYFCASNPSRDNEQFFGPGTRLTVL.

This clonotype was seen more than once but under ten times. V and J are TRBV30 and TRBJ2-4; 7 bases fit TRBD1. J gave up 8 bases and V 3 bases, and 13 bases lay outside the gene matches. The CDR3 runs to 15 residues. Germline CDR1 reads GTSNPN; CDR2 reads SVGIG (reference sequence). The CDR3 sequence is CAWSVRRHQGDIQYF. DNA of the CDR3: TGTGCCTGGAGCGTTAGACGTCACCAGGGGGACATTCAGTACTTC.

There are many counts of this clonotype. This chain uses TRBV10-3 with TRBJ2-7; maybe TRBD1 (6 bases). The V and J ends lost 6 bases and 3 bases respectively, with 15 bases between them. CDR1 is ENHRY, CDR2 SYGVKD, per germline. This CDR3 spans 14 amino acids. CDR3 DNA: TGTGCCATCAGGACGGCAGGGGCTATCTACGAGCAGTACTTC. This sequence encodes CAIRTAGAIYEQYF.

This clonotype has a count of ten or more. The J gene is TRBJ2-1, the V gene TRBV12-3 or TRBV12-4, with D unclear. The V end was cut by 2 bases, the J end by 9 bases, with 8 bases between. This CDR3 is 12 amino acids long. This chain's CDR3 is CASSLTVGEQFF. The CDR3 region has the DNA TGTGCCAGCAGTTTAACAGTGGGTGAGCAGTTCTTC.

This clonotype has a count of ten or more. The chain uses TRBV20-1 and TRBJ2-7, with D unclear. This CDR3 has 13 residues. Germline CDR1 reads DFQATT; CDR2 reads SNEGSKA (reference sequence). The germline V and J ends were trimmed by 1 base and 0 bases, with 7 bases remaining between them. In DNA, the CDR3 is TGCAGTGCTAGAGTGCGGAGCTCCTACGAGCAGTACTTC. Translated: CSARVRSSYEQYF.

V gene TRBV6-4 combines with J gene TRBJ1-6; TRBD1 matches at 7 bases. Trimming at V came to 3 bases and at J to 7 bases, leaving 3 bases not matched to a gene. The CDR3 consists of 14 residues. Germline V gene data show CDR1 as MRHNA and CDR2 as SNTAGT. DNA for the CDR3: TGTGCCAGCAGTGAGGACAGGACCAATTCACCCCTCCACTTT. Amino acid sequence: CASSEDRTNSPLHF.

This clonotype was seen ten or more times. The chain links TRBV29-1 to TRBJ1-4, with a tentative D call TRBD1 (6 bases). The CDR3 spans 14 residues. Trimming took off 0 bases at V and 7 bases at J, with 12 bases between the two ends. From germline, CDR1 is SQVTM and CDR2 ANQGSEA. The CDR3 bases are TGCAGCGTTGAAGAGGGGGCGGAAGGTGAAAAACTGTTTTTT. Its translation: CSVEEGAEGEKLFF. The whole variable domain, remainder taken from reference TRBV29-1 and TRBJ1-4, is SAVISQKPSRDICQRGTSLTIQCQVDSQVTMMFWYRQQPGQSLTLIATANQGSEATYESGFVIDKFPISRPNLTFSTLTVSNMSPEDSSIYLCSVEEGAEGEKLFFGSGTQLSVL.

This clonotype was recorded a few times. The chain recombines TRBV6-2 or TRBV6-3 with TRBJ2-1; a possible D gene is TRBD1 (5 bases). With 5 bases removed from V and 0 bases from J, the gap between germline ends came to 14 bases. The CDR3 extends over 16 amino acids. CDR1 MNHEY and CDR2 SVGEGT come from the germline V gene. The CDR3: CASSQDDRVSYNEQFF. As DNA, the CDR3 is TGTGCCAGCAGTCAAGACGACAGAGTCTCCTACAATGAGCAGTTCTTC.

The chain is built from TRBV19 and TRBJ1-5, with D possibly TRBD1 on 5 matching bases. V dropped 3 bases and J dropped 6 bases, with 12 bases sitting between them. Germline V gene data show CDR1 as LNHDA and CDR2 as SQIVND (reference sequence). The length of the CDR3 is 14 residues. The CDR3 DNA follows: TGTGCCAGTAGTATTTCGGGCAGGGCTCAGCCCCAGCATTTT. Its protein product is CASSISGRAQPQHF.

The table lists this clonotype with many counts. The chain couples TRBV20-1 to TRBJ2-1, with 15 bases identical to TRBD2. The CDR3 totals 17 residues. The germline gives CDR1 DFQATT, CDR2 SNEGSKA (reference sequence). The junction had 6 bases not matched to a gene; V was cut back by 0 bases and J by 6 bases. The CDR3 DNA reads as TGCAGTGCTAGAGAGCCGGGACTAGCGGGAGGAATCAATGAGCAGTTCTTC. Protein sequence: CSAREPGLAGGINEQFF.

This clonotype was picked up many times. The V and J genes are TRBV6-1 and TRBJ1-1; D not certain. The V gene's germline CDR1 is MNHNS and CDR2 SASEGT. The V gene lost 1 base and the J gene lost 1 base, with 10 bases spanning the gap. The CDR3 is 15 residues long. The CDR3 reads CASSEVSRQNTEAFF. CDR3 coding DNA: TGTGCCAGCAGTGAAGTGTCACGTCAGAACACTGAAGCTTTCTTT.

V gene TRBV20-1 combines with J gene TRBJ1-1; D call uncertain. The CDR3 is 14 residues long. Trimming pared 6 bases from V and 4 bases from J, leaving 18 bases between. The germline V gene encodes CDR1 DFQATT and CDR2 SNEGSKA (reference sequence). The CDR3 nucleotides read TGCAGTGCGAGCCCGGTGATGGGAGGCACTGAAGCTTTCTTT. This translates into CSASPVMGGTEAFF.